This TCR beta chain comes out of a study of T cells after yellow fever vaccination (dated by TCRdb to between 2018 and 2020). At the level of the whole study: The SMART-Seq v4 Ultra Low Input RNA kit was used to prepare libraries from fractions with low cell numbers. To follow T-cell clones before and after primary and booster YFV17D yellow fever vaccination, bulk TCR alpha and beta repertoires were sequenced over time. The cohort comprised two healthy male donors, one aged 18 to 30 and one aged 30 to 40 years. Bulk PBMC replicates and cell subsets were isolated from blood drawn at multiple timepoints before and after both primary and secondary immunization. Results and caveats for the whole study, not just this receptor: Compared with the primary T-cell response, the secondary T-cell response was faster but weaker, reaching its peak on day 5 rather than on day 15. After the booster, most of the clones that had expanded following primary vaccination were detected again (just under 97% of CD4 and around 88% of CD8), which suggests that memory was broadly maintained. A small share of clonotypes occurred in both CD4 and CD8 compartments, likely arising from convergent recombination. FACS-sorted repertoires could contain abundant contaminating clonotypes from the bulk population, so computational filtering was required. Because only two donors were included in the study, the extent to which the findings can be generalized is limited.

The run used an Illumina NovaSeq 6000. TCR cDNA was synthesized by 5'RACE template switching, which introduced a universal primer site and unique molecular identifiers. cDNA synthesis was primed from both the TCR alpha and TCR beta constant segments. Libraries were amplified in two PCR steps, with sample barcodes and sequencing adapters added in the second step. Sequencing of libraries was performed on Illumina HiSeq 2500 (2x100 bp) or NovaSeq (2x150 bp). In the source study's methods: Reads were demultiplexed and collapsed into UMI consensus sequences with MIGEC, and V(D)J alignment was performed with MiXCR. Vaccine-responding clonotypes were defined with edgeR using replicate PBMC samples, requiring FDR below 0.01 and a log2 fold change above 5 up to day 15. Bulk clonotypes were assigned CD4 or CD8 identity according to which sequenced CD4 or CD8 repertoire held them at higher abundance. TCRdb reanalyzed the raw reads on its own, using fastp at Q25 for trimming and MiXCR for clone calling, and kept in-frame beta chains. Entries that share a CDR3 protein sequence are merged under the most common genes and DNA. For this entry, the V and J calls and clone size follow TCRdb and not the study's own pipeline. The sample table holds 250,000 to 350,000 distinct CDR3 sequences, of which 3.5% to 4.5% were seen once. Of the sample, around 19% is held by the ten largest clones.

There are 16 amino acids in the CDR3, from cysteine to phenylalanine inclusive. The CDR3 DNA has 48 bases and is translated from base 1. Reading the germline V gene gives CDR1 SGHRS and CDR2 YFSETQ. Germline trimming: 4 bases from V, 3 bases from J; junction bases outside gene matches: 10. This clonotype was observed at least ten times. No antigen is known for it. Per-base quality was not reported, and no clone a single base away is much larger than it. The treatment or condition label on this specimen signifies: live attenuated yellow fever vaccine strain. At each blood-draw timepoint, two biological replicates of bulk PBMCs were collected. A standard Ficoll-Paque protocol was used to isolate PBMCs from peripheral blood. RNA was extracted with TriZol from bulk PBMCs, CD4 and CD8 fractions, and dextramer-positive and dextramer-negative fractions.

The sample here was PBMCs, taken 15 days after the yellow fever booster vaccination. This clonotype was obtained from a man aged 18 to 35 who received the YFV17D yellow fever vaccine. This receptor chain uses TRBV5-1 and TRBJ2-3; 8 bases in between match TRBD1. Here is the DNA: TGCGCCAGCAGCCGAACGACAGGGGTTGTGACAGATACGCAGTATTTT. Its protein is CASSRTTGVVTDTQYF.